This TCR beta chain was recovered during a study of OX40 agonist ivuxolimab in advanced cancers. V dropped 2 bases and J dropped 4 bases, with 4 bases sitting between them. CDR1 and CDR2 from the germline V gene are KGHSH and LQKENI. CDR3 length equals 12 residues. Data came from immunoSEQ multiplex PCR; TCRdb stores just in-frame clones and leaves some out. The sample includes some 64,000 clones, about 90% of them seen just once. Source: CD4+ or CD8+ T cells sorted from blood, taken in a trial of the OX40 agonist ivuxolimab. This rearrangement joins TRBV18 to TRBJ2-3; no firm D call. This TCR came from an adult with an advanced solid tumor such as melanoma, head and neck, liver or kidney cancer. The CDR3 is CASSPTSDTQYF. The CDR3 DNA follows: TGTGCCAGCTCACCAACGTCAGATACGCAGTATTTT.